A selection of T cell receptor beta chains follows, all from one sample in a study of T cells in Graves' hyperthyroidism and ophthalmopathy. TCRdb analysed the multiplex PCR reads with MiXCR anew, one entry per CDR3 protein. The repertoire holds some 580,000 distinct CDR3 sequences, with 16% as singletons. The sample was blood. These receptors all stem from a woman aged 40 to 49 with Graves' ophthalmopathy. CDR3s include the opening cysteine and the closing phenylalanine or tryptophan. Each record gives: J gene, CDR3 length, clone size, V gene, D gene, CDR3 protein, CDR3 DNA. D genes are given only for firm matches. Only some rows state a clone size, as once, few, many or a class for expanded clones.

TRBJ1-5	19	.	TRBV19	TRBD1	CASSISRTGLPDSNQPQHF	TGTGCCAGTAGTATTTCTAGGACAGGTCTTCCCGATAGCAATCAGCCCCAGCATTTT
TRBJ2-7	18	many	TRBV28	TRBD2	CASSLYGLSSGSANEQYF	TGTGCCAGCAGTTTATATGGCCTTTCGAGCGGGAGTGCCAACGAGCAGTACTTC
TRBJ2-7	12	many	TRBV11-2	TRBD1	CASSPGGGEQYF	TGTGCCAGCAGCCCAGGGGGTGGCGAGCAGTACTTC
TRBJ2-4	18	few	TRBV9	TRBD1	CATQDRGLRGIAKNIQYF	TGTGCCACCCAGGACAGGGGGCTTCGCGGGATCGCCAAAAACATTCAGTACTTC
TRBJ2-4	13	few	TRBV20-1	TRBD2	CSARMGGGNIQYF	TGCAGTGCTAGAATGGGCGGGGGAAACATTCAGTACTTC
TRBJ2-6	14	many	TRBV20-1	.	CSARDRGGANVLTF	TGCAGTGCTAGAGATCGGGGGGGGGCCAACGTCCTGACTTTC
TRBJ1-2	10	few	TRBV27	.	CASSIYGYTF	TGTGCCAGCAGTATATATGGCTACACCTTC
TRBJ2-3	16	many	TRBV24-1	TRBD2	CATSGTAGGPGDTQYF	TGTGCCACCAGTGGGACGGCGGGAGGGCCCGGAGATACGCAGTATTTT
TRBJ2-2	14	.	TRBV20-1	.	CSARPTIGTGELFF	TGCAGTGCCAGGCCAACAATAGGGACCGGGGAGCTGTTTTTT
TRBJ1-4	13	many	TRBV30	TRBD1	CAWSGDRVQKLFF	TGTGCCTGGAGCGGGGACAGGGTGCAAAAACTGTTTTTT
TRBJ2-5	13	.	TRBV6-1	.	CASSEIVQETQYF	TGTGCCAGCAGTGAAATAGTTCAAGAGACCCAGTACTTC
TRBJ2-3	15	many	TRBV15	.	CATSRVSGAADTQYF	TGTGCCACCAGCAGAGTAAGTGGGGCAGCAGATACGCAGTATTTT
TRBJ1-1	16	many	TRBV20-1	.	CSARDPAGTRLSEAFF	TGCAGTGCTAGAGACCCAGCCGGGACCAGACTGTCTGAAGCTTTCTTT
TRBJ2-5	11	.	TRBV20-1	.	CSAPGAETQYF	TGCAGTGCTCCAGGGGCGGAGACCCAGTACTTC
TRBJ1-2	13	many	TRBV20-1	TRBD1	CSARQGTDYGYTF	TGCAGTGCTAGACAGGGGACAGACTATGGCTACACCTTC
TRBJ1-3	16	.	TRBV6-1	.	CASTTARGSLGNTIYF	TGTGCCAGCACCACCGCCCGAGGGTCTCTGGGAAACACCATATATTTT
TRBJ2-3	19	.	TRBV18	TRBD2	CASSDSRAGSGIGTDTQYF	TGTGCCAGCTCAGATAGCCGAGCGGGATCTGGTATCGGCACAGATACGCAGTATTTT